This T cell receptor beta chain is from a study of CXCR3-negative and CXCR3-positive naive CD8 T cells. Regarding the study as a whole: Diversity ran similarly high across both naive subsets but far lower in memory CD8+ cells.

The study made its TRB cDNA libraries by 5' RACE, adding UMI labels. TCRdb reanalyzed the 5' RACE reads and collapses them to one entry per CDR3 protein, without DNA. The repertoire table contains fewer than 55,000 distinct CDR3 sequences. Notes on this clonotype: Its antigen is unknown.

The CDR3 contains 13 residues. Germline values: CDR1 SGHTA, CDR2 FQGNSA. The chain recombines TRBV7-2 with TRBJ2-1. The receptor was isolated from a human donor in good health. Some clones in this sample may be carry-over from other donors' samples. The source material was naive CXCR3- CD8+ T cells from blood. Stated subset: CD45RO-CCR7+CD27+CD95- naive CD8+ T cells lacking CXCR3 (TNR3-). The CDR3: CASSLGGPNEQFF.